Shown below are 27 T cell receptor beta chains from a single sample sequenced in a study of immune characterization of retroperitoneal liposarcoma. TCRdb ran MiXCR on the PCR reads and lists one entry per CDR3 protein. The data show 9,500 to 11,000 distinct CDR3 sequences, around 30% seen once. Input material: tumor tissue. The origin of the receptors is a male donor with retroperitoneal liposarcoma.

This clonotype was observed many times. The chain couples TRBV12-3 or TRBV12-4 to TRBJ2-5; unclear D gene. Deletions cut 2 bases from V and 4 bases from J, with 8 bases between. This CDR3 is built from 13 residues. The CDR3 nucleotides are TGTGCCAGCAGTTTAAGGCAGCTAGAGACCCAGTACTTC. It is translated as CASSLRQLETQYF.

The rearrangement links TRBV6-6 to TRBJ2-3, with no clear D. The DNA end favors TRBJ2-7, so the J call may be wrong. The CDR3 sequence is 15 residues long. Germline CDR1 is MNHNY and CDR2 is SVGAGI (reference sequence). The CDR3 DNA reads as TGTGCCAGCAGTTATTTCCCCCGCTCCTACAATGAGCAGTACTTC. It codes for CASSYFPRSYNEQYF.

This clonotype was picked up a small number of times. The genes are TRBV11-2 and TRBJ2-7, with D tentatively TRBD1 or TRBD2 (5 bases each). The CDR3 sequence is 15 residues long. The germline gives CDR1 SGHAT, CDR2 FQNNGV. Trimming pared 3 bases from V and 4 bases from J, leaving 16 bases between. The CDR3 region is CASSLDEGKGYEQYF. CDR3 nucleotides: TGTGCCAGCAGCTTGGACGAGGGAAAGGGGTACGAGCAGTACTTC.

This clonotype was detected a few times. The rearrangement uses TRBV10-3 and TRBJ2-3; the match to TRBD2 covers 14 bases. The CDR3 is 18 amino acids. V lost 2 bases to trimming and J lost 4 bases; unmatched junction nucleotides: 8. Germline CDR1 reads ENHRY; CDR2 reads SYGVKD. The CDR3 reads CAISERGTSGGRADTQYF. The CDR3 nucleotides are TGTGCCATCAGTGAGCGCGGGACTAGCGGGGGCCGGGCAGATACGCAGTATTTT.

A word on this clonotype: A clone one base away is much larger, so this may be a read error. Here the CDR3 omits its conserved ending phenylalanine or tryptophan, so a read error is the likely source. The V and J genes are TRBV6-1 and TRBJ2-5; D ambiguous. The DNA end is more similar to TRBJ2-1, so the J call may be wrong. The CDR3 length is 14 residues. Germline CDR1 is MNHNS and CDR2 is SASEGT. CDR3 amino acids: CASSEFYGSYEQFL. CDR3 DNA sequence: TGTGCCAGCAGTGAATTTTACGGCTCCTACGAGCAGTTCTTA.

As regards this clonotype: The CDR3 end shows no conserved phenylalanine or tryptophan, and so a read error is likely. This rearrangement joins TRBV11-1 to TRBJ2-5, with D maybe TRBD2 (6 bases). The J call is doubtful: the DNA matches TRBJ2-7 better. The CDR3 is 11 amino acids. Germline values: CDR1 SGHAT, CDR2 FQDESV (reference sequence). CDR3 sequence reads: CASSRRDEQYC. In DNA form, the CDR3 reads TGTGCCAGCAGCAGGAGGGACGAGCAGTACTGC.

The CDR3 DNA reads TGTGCCAGCTTTTCTGTCTTCCGGGAGGGCGGGTATGAGCAGTTCTTC. Amino acid sequence: CASFSVFREGGYEQFF. This rearrangement joins TRBV6-1 to TRBJ2-1; TRBD2 aligns across 8 bases. V shed 8 bases and J 8 bases; nucleotides not matched to a gene: 17. Germline V gene sequence: CDR1 MNHNS, CDR2 SASEGT. This CDR3 spans 16 amino acids.

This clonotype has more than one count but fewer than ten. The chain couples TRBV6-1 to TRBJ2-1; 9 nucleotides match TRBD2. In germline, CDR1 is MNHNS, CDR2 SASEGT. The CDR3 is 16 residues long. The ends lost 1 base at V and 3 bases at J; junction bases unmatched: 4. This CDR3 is CASSEGETSGYNEQFF. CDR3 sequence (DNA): TGTGCCAGCAGTGAAGGAGAGACTAGCGGCTACAATGAGCAGTTCTTC.

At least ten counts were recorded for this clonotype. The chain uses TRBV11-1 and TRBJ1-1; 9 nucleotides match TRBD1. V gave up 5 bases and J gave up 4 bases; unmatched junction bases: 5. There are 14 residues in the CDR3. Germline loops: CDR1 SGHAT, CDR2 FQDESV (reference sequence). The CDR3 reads CASSPGQGSTEAFF. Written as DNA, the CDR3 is TGTGCCAGCAGCCCTGGACAGGGGAGCACTGAAGCTTTCTTT.

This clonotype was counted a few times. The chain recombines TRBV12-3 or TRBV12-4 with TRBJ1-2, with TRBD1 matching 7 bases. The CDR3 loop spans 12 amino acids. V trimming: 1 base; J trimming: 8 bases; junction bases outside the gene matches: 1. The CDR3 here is CASSLGTGGYTF. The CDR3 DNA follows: TGTGCCAGCAGTTTAGGGACAGGCGGCTACACCTTC.

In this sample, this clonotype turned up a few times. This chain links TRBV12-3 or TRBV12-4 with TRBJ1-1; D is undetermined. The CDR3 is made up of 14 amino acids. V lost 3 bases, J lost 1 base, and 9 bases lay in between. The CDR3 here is CASSFLGQNTEAFF. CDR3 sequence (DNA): TGTGCCAGCAGTTTCCTGGGCCAGAACACTGAAGCTTTCTTT.

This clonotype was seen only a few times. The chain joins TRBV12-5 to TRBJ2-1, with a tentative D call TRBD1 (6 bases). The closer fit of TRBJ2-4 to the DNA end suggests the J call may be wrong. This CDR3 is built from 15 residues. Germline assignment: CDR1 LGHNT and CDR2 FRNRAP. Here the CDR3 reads CARFQTGRGKNIQYF. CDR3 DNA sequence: TGTGCTAGGTTTCAGACAGGCAGGGGCAAAAACATTCAGTACTTC.

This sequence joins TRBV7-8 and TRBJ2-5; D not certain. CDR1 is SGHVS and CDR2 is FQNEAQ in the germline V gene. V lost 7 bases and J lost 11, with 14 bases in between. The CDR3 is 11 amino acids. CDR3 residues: CASTEGNEQYF. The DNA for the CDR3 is TGTGCCAGCACCGAAGGGAATGAACAGTACTTC.

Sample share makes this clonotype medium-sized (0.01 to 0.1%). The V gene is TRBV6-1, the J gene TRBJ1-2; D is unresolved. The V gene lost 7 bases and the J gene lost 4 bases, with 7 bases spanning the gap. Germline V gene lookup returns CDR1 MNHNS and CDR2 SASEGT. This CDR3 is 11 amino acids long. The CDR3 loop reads CASNPLYGYTF. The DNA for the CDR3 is TGTGCCAGCAACCCCCTCTATGGCTACACCTTC.

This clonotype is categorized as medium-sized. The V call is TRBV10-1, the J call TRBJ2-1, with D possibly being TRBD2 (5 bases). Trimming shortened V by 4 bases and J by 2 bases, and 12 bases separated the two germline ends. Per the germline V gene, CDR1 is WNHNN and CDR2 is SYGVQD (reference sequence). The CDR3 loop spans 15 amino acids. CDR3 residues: CASSASEGPYNEQFF. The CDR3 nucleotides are TGCGCCAGCAGTGCCTCAGAGGGCCCCTACAATGAGCAGTTCTTC.

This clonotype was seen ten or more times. The CDR3 region is CASSLEGLGTQFF. The DNA of the CDR3 is TGTGCCAGCAGCTTAGAGGGACTGGGGACCCAGTTCTTC. J is TRBJ2-1 and V is TRBV7-6; a weak D match, TRBD2 (6 bases). CDR3 length: 13 residues. Trimming removed 1 base from V and 13 bases from J, with 14 bases in between. The germline V gene encodes CDR1 SGHVS and CDR2 FNYEAQ.

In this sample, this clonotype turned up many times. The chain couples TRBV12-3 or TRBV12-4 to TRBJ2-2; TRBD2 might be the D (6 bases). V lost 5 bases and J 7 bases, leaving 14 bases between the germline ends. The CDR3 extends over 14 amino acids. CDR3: CASSISGRDGELFF. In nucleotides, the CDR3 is TGTGCCAGCAGTATTAGCGGTAGGGACGGGGAGCTGTTTTTT.

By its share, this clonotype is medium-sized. CDR3 sequence (DNA): TGTGCCAGCAGTGTAGGGGAGTTCTCCTACGAGCAGTTCTTC. It is translated as CASSVGEFSYEQFF. V gene TRBV6-1 combines with J gene TRBJ2-1; D may correspond to TRBD1 or TRBD2 (5 bases each). The V end was cut by 4 bases, the J end by 10 bases, with 17 bases between. The V gene's germline CDR1 is MNHNS and CDR2 SASEGT. The CDR3 is 14 residues long.

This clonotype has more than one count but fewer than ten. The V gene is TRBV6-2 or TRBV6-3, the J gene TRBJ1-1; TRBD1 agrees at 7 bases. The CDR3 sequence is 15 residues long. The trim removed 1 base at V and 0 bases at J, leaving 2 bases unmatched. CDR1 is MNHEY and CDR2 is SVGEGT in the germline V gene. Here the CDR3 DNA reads TGTGCCAGCAGTTACTTGGGGACAGTGAACACTGAAGCTTTCTTT. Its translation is CASSYLGTVNTEAFF.

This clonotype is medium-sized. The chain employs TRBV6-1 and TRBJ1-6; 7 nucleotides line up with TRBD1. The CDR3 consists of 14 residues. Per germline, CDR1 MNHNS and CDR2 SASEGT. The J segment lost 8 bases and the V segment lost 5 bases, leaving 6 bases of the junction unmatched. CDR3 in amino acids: CASSRQGSDSPLHF. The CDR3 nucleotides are TGTGCCAGCAGTCGACAGGGATCTGATTCACCCCTCCACTTT.

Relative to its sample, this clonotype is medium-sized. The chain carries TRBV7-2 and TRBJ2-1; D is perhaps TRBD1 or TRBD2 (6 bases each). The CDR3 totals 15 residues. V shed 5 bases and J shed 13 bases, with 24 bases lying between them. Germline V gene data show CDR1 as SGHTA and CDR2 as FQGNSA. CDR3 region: CASSRRGRIEETQFF. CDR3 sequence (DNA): TGTGCCAGCAGCCGTAGGGGGAGGATCGAAGAGACCCAGTTCTTC.

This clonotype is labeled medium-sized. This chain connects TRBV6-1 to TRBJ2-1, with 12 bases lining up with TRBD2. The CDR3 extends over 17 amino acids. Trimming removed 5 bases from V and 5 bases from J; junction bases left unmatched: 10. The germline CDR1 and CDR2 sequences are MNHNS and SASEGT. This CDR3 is CASSSLAGGPADNEQFF. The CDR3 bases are TGTGCCAGCAGTTCGCTAGCGGGGGGGCCAGCCGACAATGAGCAGTTCTTC.

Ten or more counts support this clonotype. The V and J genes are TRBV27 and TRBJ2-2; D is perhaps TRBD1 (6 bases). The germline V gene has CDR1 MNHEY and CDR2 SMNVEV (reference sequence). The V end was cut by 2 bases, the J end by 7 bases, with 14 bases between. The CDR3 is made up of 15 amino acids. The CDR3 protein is CASSLERQGSGELFF. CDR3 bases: TGTGCCAGCAGTTTAGAACGGCAGGGGAGCGGGGAGCTGTTTTTT.

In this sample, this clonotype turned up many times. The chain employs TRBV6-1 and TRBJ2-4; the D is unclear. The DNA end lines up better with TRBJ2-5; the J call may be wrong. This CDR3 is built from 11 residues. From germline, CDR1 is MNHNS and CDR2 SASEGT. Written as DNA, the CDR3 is TGTGCCAGCAGCCAAGGACGGACCCAGTACTTC. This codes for CASSQGRTQYF.

Written as DNA, the CDR3 is TGTGCCAGCAGCTTTTACCTTCTCTACACTGAAGCTTTCTTT. It yields the protein CASSFYLLYTEAFF. The V gene is TRBV11-2, the J gene TRBJ1-1; the D is unclear. From germline, CDR1 is SGHAT and CDR2 FQNNGV. V was cut by 3 bases and J by 3 bases, with 11 bases left in between. This CDR3 contains 14 residues.

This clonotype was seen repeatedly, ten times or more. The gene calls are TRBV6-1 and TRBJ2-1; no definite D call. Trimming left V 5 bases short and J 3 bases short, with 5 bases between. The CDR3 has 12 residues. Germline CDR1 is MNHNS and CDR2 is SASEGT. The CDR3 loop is CASSSLYNEQFF. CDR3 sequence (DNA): TGTGCCAGCAGTTCTCTCTACAATGAGCAGTTCTTC.

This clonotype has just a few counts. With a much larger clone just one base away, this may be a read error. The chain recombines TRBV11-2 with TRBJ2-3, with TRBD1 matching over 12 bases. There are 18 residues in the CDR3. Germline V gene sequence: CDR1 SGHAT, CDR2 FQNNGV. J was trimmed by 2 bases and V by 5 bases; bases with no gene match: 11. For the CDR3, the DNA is TGTGCCAGCAGCGGTACGGGACAGGGGGCGCGATACACAGATACGCAGTATTTT. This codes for CASSGTGQGARYTDTQYF.